This T cell receptor beta chain is drawn from a study of cytomegalovirus exposure and HLA in healthy donors. Amplification used 60 Vbeta primers and 13 Jbeta primers. The data were produced by immunoSEQ multiplex PCR, yet TCRdb's version contains in-frame clones alone and is incomplete. The sample includes some 190,000 clones, around three quarters of them seen just once. Germline V gene data show CDR1 as SGHTA and CDR2 as FQGTGA. V lost 5 bases, J lost 8 bases, and 19 bases lay in between. CDR3 length: 15 residues. The TCR sequence derives from a woman under 30 in good health and CMV-seronegative. Material: PBMCs. J is TRBJ2-1 and V is TRBV7-3, with TRBD2 as a possible D gene (5 bases). The CDR3 nucleotides read TGTGCCAGCAGCATACAAGCGGATCGGGGATATGAGCAGTTCTTC. It specifies CASSIQADRGYEQFF.